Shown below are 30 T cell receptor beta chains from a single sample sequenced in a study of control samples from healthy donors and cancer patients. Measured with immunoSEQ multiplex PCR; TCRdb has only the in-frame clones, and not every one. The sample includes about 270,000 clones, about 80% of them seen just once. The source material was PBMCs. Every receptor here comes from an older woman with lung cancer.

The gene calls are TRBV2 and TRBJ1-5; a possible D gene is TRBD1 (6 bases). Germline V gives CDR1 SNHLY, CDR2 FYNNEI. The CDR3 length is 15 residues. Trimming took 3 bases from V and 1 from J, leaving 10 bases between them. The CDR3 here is CASSDWRGSNQPQHF. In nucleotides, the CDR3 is TGTGCCAGCAGTGATTGGAGGGGGAGCAATCAGCCCCAGCATTTT.

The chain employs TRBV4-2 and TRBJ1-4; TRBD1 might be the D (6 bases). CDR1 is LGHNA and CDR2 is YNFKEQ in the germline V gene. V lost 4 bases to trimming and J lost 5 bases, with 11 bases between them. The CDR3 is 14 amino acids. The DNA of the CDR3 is TGTGCCAGCAGCCTCGACAGGCGGAATGAAAAACTGTTTTTT. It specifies CASSLDRRNEKLFF.

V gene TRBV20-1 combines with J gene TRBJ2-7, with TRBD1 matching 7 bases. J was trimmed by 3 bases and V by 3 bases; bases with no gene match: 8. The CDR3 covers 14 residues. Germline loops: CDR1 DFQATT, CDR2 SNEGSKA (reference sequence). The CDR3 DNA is TGCAGTGCTAGTGGGACAGATCATAGCTACGAGCAGTACTTC. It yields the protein CSASGTDHSYEQYF.

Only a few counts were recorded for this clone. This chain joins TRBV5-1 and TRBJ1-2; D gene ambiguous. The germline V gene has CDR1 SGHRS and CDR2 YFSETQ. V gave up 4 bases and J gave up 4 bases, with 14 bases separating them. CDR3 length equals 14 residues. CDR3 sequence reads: CASSPTDRAYGYTF. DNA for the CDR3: TGCGCCAGCAGCCCCACTGACCGAGCCTATGGCTACACCTTC.

CDR3 coding DNA: TGTGCCAGCAGCCCTATGACTAGCGGGGGGGCCTACGAGCAGTACTTC. Amino acids: CASSPMTSGGAYEQYF. The chain employs TRBV4-2 and TRBJ2-7; 14 positions match TRBD2. The CDR3 is 16 amino acids. The V gene end was trimmed by 4 bases and the J gene end by 2 bases; junction bases not matched to a gene: 4. The germline CDR1 and CDR2 sequences are LGHNA and YNFKEQ.

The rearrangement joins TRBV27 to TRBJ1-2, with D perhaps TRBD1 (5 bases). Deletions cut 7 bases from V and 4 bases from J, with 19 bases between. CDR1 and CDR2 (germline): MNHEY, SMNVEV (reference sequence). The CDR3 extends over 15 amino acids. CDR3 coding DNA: TGTGCCAGCACAAAGTTGGCCGCGGGGCTCTATGGCTACACCTTC. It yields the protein CASTKLAAGLYGYTF.

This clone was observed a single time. In DNA, the CDR3 is TGCGCCAGCAGCTTGTCACAGGGGCCCACCGGGGAGCTGTTTTTT. Translating it yields CASSLSQGPTGELFF. J is TRBJ2-2 and V is TRBV5-1, with 7 nucleotides matching TRBD1. Germline V gives CDR1 SGHRS, CDR2 YFSETQ. After removal of 1 base from V and 4 bases from J, the junction contained 4 bases not matched to a gene. CDR3 length equals 15 residues.

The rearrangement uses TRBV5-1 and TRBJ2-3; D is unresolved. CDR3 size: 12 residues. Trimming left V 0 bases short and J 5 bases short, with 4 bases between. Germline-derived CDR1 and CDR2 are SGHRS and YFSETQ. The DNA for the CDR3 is TGCGCCAGCAGCTTGGTTAAAGATACGCAGTATTTT. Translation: CASSLVKDTQYF.

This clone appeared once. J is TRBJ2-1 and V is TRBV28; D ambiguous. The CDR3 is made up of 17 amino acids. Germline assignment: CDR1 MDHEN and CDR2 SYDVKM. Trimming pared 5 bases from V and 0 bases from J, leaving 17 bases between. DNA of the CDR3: TGTGCCAGCAGTGGCCAGTCCCCCTTTAGCTCCTACAATGAGCAGTTCTTC. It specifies CASSGQSPFSSYNEQFF.

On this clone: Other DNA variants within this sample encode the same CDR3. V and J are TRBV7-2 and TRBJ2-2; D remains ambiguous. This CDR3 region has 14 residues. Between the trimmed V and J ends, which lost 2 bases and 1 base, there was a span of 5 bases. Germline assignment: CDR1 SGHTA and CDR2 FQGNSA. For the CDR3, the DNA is TGTGCCAGCAGCTTACTTGGGAACACCGGGGAGCTGTTTTTT. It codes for CASSLLGNTGELFF.

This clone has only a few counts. The CDR3 DNA reads TGTGCCAGCTCACCACTCGGGGGAGCTAACTATGGCTACACCTTC. This codes for CASSPLGGANYGYTF. This chain links TRBV18 with TRBJ1-2, with a tentative D call TRBD1 (5 bases). Trimming took off 1 base at V and 0 bases at J, with 9 bases between the two ends. Germline CDR1 KGHSH, CDR2 LQKENI. This CDR3 has 15 amino acids.

CDR3 nucleotides: TGTGCCAGCAGTCTTGGACAGGGGGGCGACACTGAAGCTTTCTTT. This sequence encodes CASSLGQGGDTEAFF. The gene calls are TRBV27 and TRBJ1-1, with 10 nucleotides matching TRBD1. Germline V gene data show CDR1 as MNHEY and CDR2 as SMNVEV (reference sequence). Germline trimming cut 5 bases from V and 3 bases from J; bases unmatched to any gene: 6. The CDR3 sequence is 15 residues long.

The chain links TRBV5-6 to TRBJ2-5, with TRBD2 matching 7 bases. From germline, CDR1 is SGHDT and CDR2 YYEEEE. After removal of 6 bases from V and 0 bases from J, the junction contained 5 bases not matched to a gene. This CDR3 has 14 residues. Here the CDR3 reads CASKKRGNQETQYF. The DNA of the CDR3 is TGTGCCAGCAAGAAGCGGGGTAACCAAGAGACCCAGTACTTC. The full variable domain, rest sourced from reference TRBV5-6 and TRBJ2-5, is DAGVTQSPTHLIKTRGQQVTLRCSPKSGHDTVSWYQQALGQGPQFIFQYYEEEERQRGNFPDRFSGHQFPNYSSELNVNALLLGDSALYLCASKKRGNQETQYFGPGTRLLVL.

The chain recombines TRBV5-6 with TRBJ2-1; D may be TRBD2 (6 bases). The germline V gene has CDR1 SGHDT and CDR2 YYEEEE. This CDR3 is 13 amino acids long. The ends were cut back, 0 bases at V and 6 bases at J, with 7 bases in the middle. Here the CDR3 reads CASSLGLVNEQFF. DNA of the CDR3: TGTGCCAGCAGCTTGGGACTAGTCAATGAGCAGTTCTTC.

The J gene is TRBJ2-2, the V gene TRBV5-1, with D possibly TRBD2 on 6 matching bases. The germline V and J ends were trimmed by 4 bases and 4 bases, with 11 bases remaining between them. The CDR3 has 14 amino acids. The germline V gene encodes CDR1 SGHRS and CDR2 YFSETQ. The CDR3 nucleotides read TGCGCCAGCAGCCCGGTGGGGGGCACCGGGGAGCTGTTTTTT. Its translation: CASSPVGGTGELFF.

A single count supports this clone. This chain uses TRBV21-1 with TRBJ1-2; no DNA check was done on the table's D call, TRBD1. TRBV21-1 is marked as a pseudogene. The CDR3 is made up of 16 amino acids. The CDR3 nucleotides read TGTGCCAGCAGCACACCCATTGGGGTCAGGGCCTATGGCTACACCTTC. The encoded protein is CASSTPIGVRAYGYTF.

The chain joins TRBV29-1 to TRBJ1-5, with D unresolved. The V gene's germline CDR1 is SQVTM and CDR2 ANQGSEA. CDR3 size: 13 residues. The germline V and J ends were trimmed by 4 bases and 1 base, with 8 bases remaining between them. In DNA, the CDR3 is TGCAGCGTTGCCGACGGAAGCAATCAGCCCCAGCATTTT. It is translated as CSVADGSNQPQHF.

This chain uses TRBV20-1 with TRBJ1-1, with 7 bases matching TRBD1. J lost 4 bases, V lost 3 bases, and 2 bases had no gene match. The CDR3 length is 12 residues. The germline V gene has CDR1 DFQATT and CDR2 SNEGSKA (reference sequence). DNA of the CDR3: TGCAGTGCTAGTTCAGGGGGCACTGAAGCTTTCTTT. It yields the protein CSASSGGTEAFF.

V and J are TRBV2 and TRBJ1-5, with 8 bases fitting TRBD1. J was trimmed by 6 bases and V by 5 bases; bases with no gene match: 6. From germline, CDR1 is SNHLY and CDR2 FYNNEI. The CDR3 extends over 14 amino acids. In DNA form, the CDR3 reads TGTGCCAGCAGTCTTCGACAGGGGAGTCAGCCCCAGCATTTT. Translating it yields CASSLRQGSQPQHF.

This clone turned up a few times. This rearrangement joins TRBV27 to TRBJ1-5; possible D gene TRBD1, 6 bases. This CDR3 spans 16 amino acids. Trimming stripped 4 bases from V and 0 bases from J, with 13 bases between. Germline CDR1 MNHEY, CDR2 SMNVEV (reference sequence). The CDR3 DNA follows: TGTGCCAGCAGTTCCAGGGGCTTAACTAGCAATCAGCCCCAGCATTTT. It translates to CASSSRGLTSNQPQHF.

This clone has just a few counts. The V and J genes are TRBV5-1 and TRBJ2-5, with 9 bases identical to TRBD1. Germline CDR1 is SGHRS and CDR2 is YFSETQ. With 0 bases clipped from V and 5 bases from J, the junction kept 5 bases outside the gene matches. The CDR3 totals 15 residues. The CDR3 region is CASSLAGDRVETQYF. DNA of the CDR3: TGCGCCAGCAGCTTGGCCGGGGACAGGGTGGAGACCCAGTACTTC.

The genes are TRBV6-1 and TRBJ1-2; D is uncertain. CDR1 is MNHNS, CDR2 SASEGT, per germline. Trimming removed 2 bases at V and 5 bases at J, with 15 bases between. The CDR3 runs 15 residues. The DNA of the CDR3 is TGTGCCAGCAGTGAAACGGCCCGGAGGTGGTATGGCTACACCTTC. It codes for CASSETARRWYGYTF.

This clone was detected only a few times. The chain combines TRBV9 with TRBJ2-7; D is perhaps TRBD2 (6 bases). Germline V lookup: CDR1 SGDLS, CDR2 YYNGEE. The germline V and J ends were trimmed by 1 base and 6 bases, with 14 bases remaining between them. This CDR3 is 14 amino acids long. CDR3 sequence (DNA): TGTGCCAGCAGCGTAACCCCCGGGACTCTCGAGCAGTACTTC. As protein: CASSVTPGTLEQYF.

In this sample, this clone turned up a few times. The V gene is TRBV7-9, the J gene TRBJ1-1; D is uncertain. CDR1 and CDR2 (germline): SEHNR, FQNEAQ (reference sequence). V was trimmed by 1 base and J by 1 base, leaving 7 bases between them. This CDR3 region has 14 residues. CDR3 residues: CASSLGQTNTEAFF. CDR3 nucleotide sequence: TGTGCCAGCAGCTTAGGCCAGACGAACACTGAAGCTTTCTTT.

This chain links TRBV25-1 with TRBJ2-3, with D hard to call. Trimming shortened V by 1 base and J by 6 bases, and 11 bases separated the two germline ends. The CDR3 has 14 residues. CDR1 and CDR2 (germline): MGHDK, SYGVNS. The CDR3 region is CASSESGPEDTQYF. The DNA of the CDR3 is TGTGCCAGCAGTGAATCAGGTCCCGAGGATACGCAGTATTTT.

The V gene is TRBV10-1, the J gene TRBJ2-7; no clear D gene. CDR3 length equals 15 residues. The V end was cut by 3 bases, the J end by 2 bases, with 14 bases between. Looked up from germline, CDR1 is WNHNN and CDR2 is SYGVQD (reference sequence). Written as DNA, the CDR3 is TGCGCCAGCAGTGAAGGGCAGGATGGAGCCTACGAGCAGTACTTC. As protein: CASSEGQDGAYEQYF.

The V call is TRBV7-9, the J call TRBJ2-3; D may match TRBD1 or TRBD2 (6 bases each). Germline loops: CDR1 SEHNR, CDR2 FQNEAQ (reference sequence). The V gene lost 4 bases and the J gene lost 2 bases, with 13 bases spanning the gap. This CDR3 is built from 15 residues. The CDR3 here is CASSWGAGITDTQYF. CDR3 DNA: TGTGCCAGCAGCTGGGGGGCGGGGATCACAGATACGCAGTATTTT. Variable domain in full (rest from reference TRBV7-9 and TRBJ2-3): DTGVSQNPRHKITKRGQNVTFRCDPISEHNRLYWYRQTLGQGPEFLTYFQNEAQLEKSRLLSDRFSAERPKGSFSTLEIQRTEQGDSAMYLCASSWGAGITDTQYFGPGTRLTVL.

The CDR3 DNA sequence: TGTGCCAGCAGCTTAGAAGGAACCAGGGGTCTCTACGAGCAGTACTTC. Residues: CASSLEGTRGLYEQYF. The gene calls are TRBV11-2 and TRBJ2-7; a weak D match, TRBD1 (6 bases). Germline loops: CDR1 SGHAT, CDR2 FQNNGV. There are 16 residues in the CDR3. V dropped 0 bases and J dropped 3 bases, with 15 bases sitting between them.

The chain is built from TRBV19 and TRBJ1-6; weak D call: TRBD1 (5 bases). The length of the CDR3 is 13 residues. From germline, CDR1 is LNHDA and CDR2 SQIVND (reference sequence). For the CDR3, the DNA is TGTGCTACCGGAAGGGGAGGTAATTCACCCCTCCACTTT. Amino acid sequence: CATGRGGNSPLHF.

CDR3 sequence (DNA): TGTGCCAGCAGCTTGGATTCAGATAACTATGGCTACACCTTC. It translates to CASSLDSDNYGYTF. The chain recombines TRBV5-4 with TRBJ1-2, with D unresolved. The CDR3 loop spans 14 amino acids. V dropped 0 bases and J dropped 1 base, with 7 bases sitting between them. In germline, CDR1 is SGHNT, CDR2 YYREEE (reference sequence).